These 10 T cell receptor beta chains were sequenced from one sample in a study of blood T cell repertoires in COVID-19. The method was immunoSEQ multiplex PCR; TCRdb's version includes in-frame clones alone and lacks a portion of them. This repertoire shows 310,000 or so clones, about 90% found once; its top ten account for roughly 12%. The sequenced sample consisted of peripheral blood. The origin of the receptors is a woman younger than 45 with COVID-19, enrolled during active disease.

The chain employs TRBV29-1 and TRBJ2-2; D unresolved. Germline V gene lookup returns CDR1 SQVTM and CDR2 ANQGSEA. This CDR3 has 12 amino acids. Trimming pared 7 bases from V and 4 bases from J, leaving 10 bases between. The CDR3 region has the DNA TGCAGCGCCCGTTGGGCCACCGGGGAGCTGTTTTTT. It is translated as CSARWATGELFF.

V is TRBV14 and J is TRBJ2-2; 10 bases align to TRBD2. V lost 0 bases to trimming and J lost 4 bases; unmatched junction nucleotides: 2. The CDR3 totals 16 residues. Germline CDR1 SGHDN, CDR2 FVKESK. DNA for the CDR3: TGTGCCAGCAGCCAAGAAATAGCGGGAGGCACCGGGGAGCTGTTTTTT. Translation gives CASSQEIAGGTGELFF.

The rearrangement uses TRBV10-3 and TRBJ2-7, with 7 bases lining up with TRBD1. CDR3 length equals 13 residues. Germline V gives CDR1 ENHRY, CDR2 SYGVKD. The V segment lost 7 bases and the J segment 0 bases; nucleotides outside the gene matches: 3. CDR3 DNA: TGTGCCATCAAGGGACAGAGCTCCTACGAGCAGTACTTC. This sequence encodes CAIKGQSSYEQYF.

V gene TRBV11-1 combines with J gene TRBJ2-7; 7 bases map to TRBD2. Germline CDR1 reads SGHAT; CDR2 reads FQDESV (reference sequence). The V and J ends lost 4 bases and 7 bases, in that order; junction bases with no gene match: 10. The CDR3 is 14 residues long. The CDR3 spells CASSSGLVPQEQYF. In DNA, the CDR3 is TGTGCCAGCAGCTCCGGACTAGTCCCACAGGAGCAGTACTTC. The full variable domain, with the rest looked up from reference TRBV11-1 and TRBJ2-7, is EAEVAQSPRYKITEKSQAVAFWCDPISGHATLYWYRQILGQGPELLVQFQDESVVDDSQLPKDRFSAERLKGVDSTLKIQPAELGDSAMYLCASSSGLVPQEQYFGPGTRLTVT.

The sample holds a few counts of this clone. The V call is TRBV25-1, the J call TRBJ2-7, with D possibly TRBD2 on 5 matching bases. Germline V gives CDR1 MGHDK, CDR2 SYGVNS. The CDR3 is 12 amino acids. V lost 6 bases and J 3 bases, leaving 9 bases between the germline ends. The CDR3 DNA sequence: TGTGCCAGCAGGAGGGCGGACTACGAGCAGTACTTC. Its protein is CASRRADYEQYF.

The chain has TRBV2 and TRBJ2-7, with TRBD2 matching over 8 bases. Germline V lookup: CDR1 SNHLY, CDR2 FYNNEI. V was pared by 7 bases and J by 1 base, with 6 bases of the junction left unmatched. The CDR3 is made up of 14 amino acids. CDR3 region: CASNIKRESYEQYF. The DNA of the CDR3 is TGTGCCAGCAATATAAAGCGGGAGTCCTACGAGCAGTACTTC.

The chain couples TRBV5-1 to TRBJ1-6; D remains ambiguous. CDR3 length equals 12 residues. V was cut by 9 bases and J by 14 bases, with 18 bases left in between. Germline CDR1 reads SGHRS; CDR2 reads YFSETQ. The CDR3 coding sequence is TGCGCCACCCCCTTGAGGGCCACGTCCCTCCACTTT. Its translation: CATPLRATSLHF.

The chain joins TRBV2 to TRBJ2-4, with 10 bases that match TRBD1. This CDR3 comprises 14 residues. Germline V lookup: CDR1 SNHLY, CDR2 FYNNEI. The trim removed 4 bases at V and 4 bases at J, leaving 1 base unmatched. The CDR3 DNA sequence: TGTGCCAGCAGTGGGGGACAGGGGAAAAACATTCAGTACTTC. Translating gives CASSGGQGKNIQYF. Full variable domain (rest looked up from reference TRBV2 and TRBJ2-4): EPEVTQTPSHQVTQMGQEVILRCVPISNHLYFYWYRQILGQKVEFLVSFYNNEISEKSEIFDDQFSVERPDGSNFTLKIRSTKLEDSAMYFCASSGGQGKNIQYFGAGTRLSVL.

The chain uses TRBV4-1 and TRBJ2-3; 9 nucleotides agree with TRBD2. V lost 4 bases to trimming and J lost 14 bases; unmatched junction nucleotides: 4. In germline, CDR1 is MGHRA, CDR2 YSYEKL. This CDR3 is built from 11 residues. CDR3 sequence reads: CASSLSGSLYF. CDR3 DNA: TGCGCCAGCAGCCTTAGCGGGAGTCTGTATTTT.

V and J are TRBV7-2 and TRBJ2-2; possible D gene TRBD1, 5 bases. Trimming removed 3 bases from V and 0 bases from J, with 8 bases in between. The CDR3 is made up of 15 amino acids. Germline loops: CDR1 SGHTA, CDR2 FQGNSA. CDR3 in amino acids: CASSFRQTNTGELFF. The DNA of the CDR3 is TGTGCCAGCAGCTTCCGACAGACGAACACCGGGGAGCTGTTTTTT.